This T cell receptor beta chain came from a study of early T cells in non-severe SARS-CoV-2 infection. CDR3 length equals 15 residues. The germline V gene has CDR1 GTSNPN and CDR2 SVGIG (reference sequence). Trimming took 0 bases from V and 7 from J; bases not matched to a gene: 11. TCRdb fed the 5' RACE reads into MiXCR, producing one record per CDR3 protein. The data contain 60,000 to 75,000 distinct CDR3 sequences, approximately 12% of them singletons. The chain couples TRBV30 to TRBJ1-2, with 7 bases matching TRBD1. The TCR comes from an adult who was a healthcare worker with PCR-confirmed SARS-CoV-2 infection or an uninfected control (not recorded which). Here the sequenced sample was whole blood, taken at baseline. CDR3 loop: CAWSVLATGNGGYTF. The DNA for the CDR3 is TGTGCCTGGAGTGTACTTGCGACAGGGAATGGTGGCTACACCTTC.